The rows below give T cell receptor beta chains drawn from one sample of a study of Graves' ophthalmopathy and Graves' hyperthyroidism. Each CDR3 protein is one row after TCRdb ran MiXCR on the multiplex PCR reads. The sample yields some 400,000 distinct CDR3 sequences, 15% to 20% seen once. The specimen sequenced was peripheral blood. Every receptor here comes from a woman under 30 with Graves' ophthalmopathy. Both conserved end residues are part of each CDR3. A D gene is named only where the DNA matches it firmly. Expanded clones get a size class; other rows say once, few or many, or leave the size out.

CDR3 protein,CDR3 DNA,clone size,CDR3 length,D gene,V gene,J gene
CASSPRTGGDTQYF,TGTGCCAGCAGTCCACGGACAGGCGGAGATACGCAGTATTTT,once,14,TRBD1,TRBV6-1,TRBJ2-3
CSATGGETRYF,TGCAGTGCTACCGGCGGGGAGACCCGGTACTTC,.,11,.,TRBV20-1,TRBJ2-5
CASSLSGTRSEQYF,TGTGCCAGCAGTTTATCAGGGACCCGGAGCGAGCAGTACTTC,many,14,.,TRBV27,TRBJ2-7
CASSIGNQPQHF,TGTGCCAGTAGTATTGGCAATCAGCCCCAGCATTTT,many,12,.,TRBV19,TRBJ1-5
CAGKVGQLETQYF,TGTGCCGGCAAGGTCGGACAGCTAGAGACCCAGTACTTC,once,13,.,TRBV6-1,TRBJ2-5
CASSFASGTLAGELFF,TGTGCCAGCAGCTTTGCGTCCGGGACGCTTGCGGGGGAGCTGTTTTTT,many,16,.,TRBV7-8,TRBJ2-2
CASSAAGYEQYF,TGTGCCAGCAGTGCCGCTGGCTACGAGCAGTACTTC,many,12,.,TRBV12-3/TRBV12-4,TRBJ2-7
CASSGVGTGYGYTF,TGTGCCAGCAGTGGGGTCGGGACAGGGTATGGCTACACCTTC,.,14,TRBD1,TRBV6-1,TRBJ1-2
CASAPPGTSVKTRYTGELFF,TGTGCCAGCGCCCCGCCAGGGACTAGCGTAAAAACTCGATACACCGGGGAGCTGTTTTTT,.,20,TRBD2,TRBV6-2/TRBV6-3,TRBJ2-2
CASSNELGTYEQYF,TGTGCCAGCAGCAATGAACTAGGGACTTACGAGCAGTACTTC,many,14,.,TRBV28,TRBJ2-7
CASSQGQGFAGANVLTF,TGTGCCAGCAGTCAAGGACAGGGATTCGCTGGGGCCAACGTCCTGACTTTC,.,17,TRBD1,TRBV6-1,TRBJ2-6
CASSHDRSGANVLTF,TGTGCCAGCAGTCATGACCGTTCTGGGGCCAACGTCCTGACTTTC,.,15,.,TRBV28,TRBJ2-6
CASSVRPTPLNTEASF,TGTGCCAGCAGCGTTAGGCCGACACCTTTGAACACTGAAGCTTCCTTT,many,16,.,TRBV13,TRBJ1-1
CASSGGPGPQYF,TGTGCCAGCAGCGGAGGGCCGGGACCCCAGTACTTC,many,12,.,TRBV11-2,TRBJ2-5
CASRDRGMTKNIQYF,TGTGCCAGCAGAGACAGGGGAATGACCAAAAACATTCAGTACTTC,many,15,TRBD1,TRBV2,TRBJ2-4
CASLSRGQTNIQYF,TGTGCCAGCCTCTCACGGGGACAGACAAACATTCAGTACTTC,.,14,TRBD1,TRBV6-2/TRBV6-3,TRBJ2-4
CASSPGSILGQHF,TGTGCCAGCAGCCCCGGGTCGATATTAGGCCAGCATTTT,many,13,.,TRBV2,TRBJ1-5
CATRPHDRGYTEAFF,TGCGCCACCCGACCCCACGACAGGGGGTACACTGAAGCTTTCTTT,many,15,TRBD1,TRBV5-1,TRBJ1-1
CASRGAGGSNQPQHF,TGTGCCAGCAGGGGGGCCGGGGGTAGCAATCAGCCCCAGCATTTT,many,15,.,TRBV25-1,TRBJ1-5
CASSFERQGPRDTEAFF,TGTGCCAGCAGTTTCGAGAGACAGGGACCGAGGGACACTGAAGCTTTCTTT,many,17,TRBD1,TRBV28,TRBJ1-1
CASSLENGLAGVEQYF,TGCGCCAGCAGCTTGGAGAACGGGCTCGCGGGAGTCGAGCAGTACTTC,many,16,TRBD2,TRBV5-1,TRBJ2-7
CASSYAQDRLDEQYF,TGTGCCAGCAGTTACGCACAAGACAGGTTGGACGAGCAGTACTTC,many,15,.,TRBV6-5,TRBJ2-7
CASRPGDRGNTEAFF,TGTGCCAGCAGACCGGGGGACAGGGGGAACACTGAAGCTTTCTTT,many,15,TRBD1,TRBV28,TRBJ1-1
CASRTGRQNTEAFF,TGTGCCAGCAGGACGGGACGGCAGAACACTGAAGCTTTCTTT,many,14,.,TRBV28,TRBJ1-1
CASSGTSGRGDTQYF,TGCGCCAGCAGCGGTACTAGCGGGAGAGGGGATACGCAGTATTTT,many,15,TRBD2,TRBV5-1,TRBJ2-3
CASSLRTAEAFF,TGTGCCAGCAGTTTACGAACCGCTGAAGCTTTCTTT,.,12,.,TRBV28,TRBJ1-1
CASSLVYRGTEAFF,TGTGCCAGCAGCTTAGTCTACAGGGGGACTGAAGCTTTCTTT,.,14,TRBD1,TRBV7-2,TRBJ1-1
CASKWGGSPKAGELFF,TGTGCCAGCAAGTGGGGCGGGAGTCCCAAGGCCGGGGAGCTGTTTTTT,many,16,TRBD2,TRBV6-2/TRBV6-3,TRBJ2-2
CSALPGSYEQYF,TGCAGTGCCCTACCAGGGAGCTACGAGCAGTACTTC,many,12,.,TRBV20-1,TRBJ2-7
CASRRSGNTIYF,TGCGCCAGCAGACGCTCTGGAAACACCATATATTTT,many,12,.,TRBV10-1,TRBJ1-3
CASRSGQGYEQYF,TGTGCCAGCAGATCCGGACAGGGTTACGAGCAGTACTTC,many,13,TRBD1,TRBV11-1,TRBJ2-7
CASSGYRGFTSRVGEQYF,TGTGCCAGCAGTGGATACAGGGGTTTCACCTCCCGTGTGGGCGAGCAGTACTTC,many,18,TRBD1,TRBV6-1,TRBJ2-7
CASRTETSGNTIYF,TGCGCCAGCAGGACGGAAACCTCTGGAAACACCATATATTTT,many,14,.,TRBV5-1,TRBJ1-3
CASSTRPGQPQHF,TGTGCCAGCAGCACCCGCCCAGGTCAGCCCCAGCATTTT,.,13,.,TRBV11-2,TRBJ1-5
CASSFGPWTQYF,TGTGCCAGCAGTTTCGGCCCCTGGACCCAGTACTTC,few,12,.,TRBV28,TRBJ2-5
CASSPGQQSGGYTF,TGTGCCAGCAGCCCCGGACAGCAGTCGGGGGGCTACACCTTC,many,14,.,TRBV9,TRBJ1-2
CSVMTGDQPQHF,TGCAGCGTCATGACAGGGGACCAGCCCCAGCATTTT,many,12,TRBD1,TRBV29-1,TRBJ1-5